These T cell receptor beta chains were read from a single sample in a study of vaccination and CD4 T cells after COVID-19. Antigen specificity for these receptors is unknown. A single record per CDR3 protein comes from TCRdb applying MiXCR to the PCR reads. The sample lists roughly 18,000 distinct CDR3 sequences; less than 85% were seen once. The sequencing input was CD4+ T cells from blood, cultured in vitro. The receptor source for this set is a human donor who had recovered from COVID-19. Each CDR3 is given with its conserved first and last residue. Each record gives: J gene, D gene, clone size, V gene, CDR3 protein, CDR3 DNA. D genes are given only for firm matches. A clone size is listed for some rows: how often the clone was seen (once, few, many), or a class if it is expanded.

j_call: TRBJ2-2; d_call: TRBD1; clone_size: few; v_call: TRBV6-2/TRBV6-3; cdr3_aa: CASRSSGTGTPTGELFF; cdr3_nt: TGTGCCAGCAGATCCTCCGGGACAGGGACACCAACCGGGGAGCTGTTTTTT
j_call: TRBJ1-1; d_call: NA; clone_size: NA; v_call: TRBV19; cdr3_aa: CASRSEANTEAFF; cdr3_nt: TGTGCCAGTAGATCAGAAGCGAACACTGAAGCTTTCTTT
j_call: TRBJ1-2; d_call: NA; clone_size: few; v_call: TRBV7-9; cdr3_aa: CASSPGGGDYGYTF; cdr3_nt: TGTGCCAGCAGCCCAGGTGGTGGAGACTATGGCTACACCTTC
j_call: TRBJ2-3; d_call: TRBD2; clone_size: NA; v_call: TRBV27; cdr3_aa: CASSLYTGTSGRGFGDTQYF; cdr3_nt: TGTGCCAGCAGTTTATATACCGGGACTAGCGGGAGGGGATTTGGAGATACGCAGTATTTT
j_call: TRBJ1-5; d_call: NA; clone_size: NA; v_call: TRBV24-1; cdr3_aa: CATSDPGRNQPQHF; cdr3_nt: TGTGCCACCAGTGACCCCGGCAGAAATCAGCCCCAGCATTTT
j_call: TRBJ2-1; d_call: TRBD2; clone_size: NA; v_call: TRBV6-1; cdr3_aa: CASSGGLHHSYNEQFF; cdr3_nt: TGTGCCAGCAGTGGGGGACTACACCACTCCTACAATGAGCAGTTCTTC
j_call: TRBJ2-7; d_call: TRBD1; clone_size: NA; v_call: TRBV7-2; cdr3_aa: CASSFQGAGEQYF; cdr3_nt: TGTGCCAGCAGCTTCCAGGGGGCAGGCGAGCAGTACTTC
j_call: TRBJ2-2; d_call: TRBD2; clone_size: NA; v_call: TRBV6-5; cdr3_aa: CASSYLSGGRASGELFF; cdr3_nt: TGTGCCAGCAGTTATTTGTCGGGCGGGAGGGCCAGCGGGGAGCTGTTTTTT
j_call: TRBJ2-7; d_call: TRBD2; clone_size: NA; v_call: TRBV20-1; cdr3_aa: CSAPSGRGYEQYF; cdr3_nt: TGCAGTGCTCCAAGCGGGAGAGGGTACGAGCAGTACTTC
j_call: TRBJ2-1; d_call: NA; clone_size: NA; v_call: TRBV19; cdr3_aa: CASTSGGNEQFF; cdr3_nt: TGTGCCAGTACCTCTGGAGGTAATGAGCAGTTCTTC
j_call: TRBJ1-5; d_call: TRBD1; clone_size: NA; v_call: TRBV3-1; cdr3_aa: CASSQTGQGAYQPQHF; cdr3_nt: TGTGCCAGCAGCCAAACCGGACAGGGGGCGTACCAGCCCCAGCATTTT
j_call: TRBJ2-3; d_call: NA; clone_size: NA; v_call: TRBV6-5; cdr3_aa: CASSYDMVTDTQYF; cdr3_nt: TGTGCCAGCAGTTACGACATGGTGACAGATACGCAGTATTTT
j_call: TRBJ2-5; d_call: TRBD2; clone_size: NA; v_call: TRBV7-2; cdr3_aa: CASSLVRGLAETQYF; cdr3_nt: TGTGCCAGCAGCTTAGTTCGGGGACTAGCAGAGACCCAGTACTTC
j_call: TRBJ1-5; d_call: NA; clone_size: few; v_call: TRBV19; cdr3_aa: CASRDSNQPQHF; cdr3_nt: TGTGCCAGCAGGGATAGCAATCAGCCCCAGCATTTT
j_call: TRBJ2-6; d_call: NA; clone_size: NA; v_call: TRBV28; cdr3_aa: CASSIIRGSGANVLTF; cdr3_nt: TGTGCCAGCAGTATTATCAGGGGATCTGGGGCCAACGTCCTGACTTTC
j_call: TRBJ1-2; d_call: NA; clone_size: NA; v_call: TRBV7-2; cdr3_aa: CASSYTGTSGSWYGYTF; cdr3_nt: TGTGCCAGCAGCTACACCGGCACCTCAGGTTCGTGGTATGGCTACACCTTC
j_call: TRBJ1-2; d_call: NA; clone_size: once; v_call: TRBV27; cdr3_aa: CASSQQFSYGYTF; cdr3_nt: TGTGCCAGCAGTCAACAGTTTTCCTATGGCTACACCTTC
j_call: TRBJ2-7; d_call: NA; clone_size: NA; v_call: TRBV15; cdr3_aa: CATSRERYEQYF; cdr3_nt: TGTGCCACCAGCAGAGAACGGTACGAGCAGTACTTC
j_call: TRBJ2-4; d_call: NA; clone_size: few; v_call: TRBV6-5; cdr3_aa: CASSYATKNIQYF; cdr3_nt: TGTGCCAGCAGTTACGCGACAAAAAACATTCAGTACTTC
j_call: TRBJ1-4; d_call: NA; clone_size: NA; v_call: TRBV6-2/TRBV6-3; cdr3_aa: CASSYRQENEKLFF; cdr3_nt: TGTGCCAGCAGTTATCGGCAGGAGAATGAAAAACTGTTTTTT
j_call: TRBJ1-1; d_call: NA; clone_size: NA; v_call: TRBV6-1; cdr3_aa: CASSPAGAGSRNTEAFF; cdr3_nt: TGTGCCAGCAGCCCCGCCGGGGCAGGGTCCCGGAACACTGAAGCTTTCTTT
j_call: TRBJ2-7; d_call: TRBD1; clone_size: NA; v_call: TRBV20-1; cdr3_aa: CSASSGTVKTPYEQYF; cdr3_nt: TGCAGTGCTAGCTCCGGGACAGTCAAAACACCCTACGAGCAGTACTTC
j_call: TRBJ2-3; d_call: TRBD2; clone_size: NA; v_call: TRBV20-1; cdr3_aa: CSAIGTSGRIWEYF; cdr3_nt: TGCAGTGCAATCGGGACTAGCGGGAGGATTTGGGAGTATTTT
j_call: TRBJ2-1; d_call: NA; clone_size: once; v_call: TRBV11-2; cdr3_aa: CASSQGPGGNNEQFF; cdr3_nt: TGTGCCAGCAGCCAAGGACCGGGTGGGAACAATGAGCAGTTCTTC
j_call: TRBJ2-3; d_call: NA; clone_size: NA; v_call: TRBV9; cdr3_aa: CASSVGLDTDTQYF; cdr3_nt: TGTGCCAGCAGCGTAGGGTTAGATACAGATACGCAGTATTTT
j_call: TRBJ1-1; d_call: NA; clone_size: NA; v_call: TRBV19; cdr3_aa: CASTHYSGTPRSEAFF; cdr3_nt: TGTGCCAGTACCCACTACTCTGGGACACCGCGGTCTGAAGCTTTCTTT
j_call: TRBJ2-2; d_call: TRBD2; clone_size: NA; v_call: TRBV6-1; cdr3_aa: CASSTRLAGLTGELFF; cdr3_nt: TGTGCCAGCAGTACCCGACTAGCGGGCCTCACCGGGGAGCTGTTTTTT
j_call: TRBJ1-2; d_call: NA; clone_size: NA; v_call: TRBV20-1; cdr3_aa: CSARNREPNYGYTF; cdr3_nt: TGCAGTGCCAGAAACCGGGAACCTAACTATGGCTACACCTTC
j_call: TRBJ1-2; d_call: NA; clone_size: NA; v_call: TRBV18; cdr3_aa: CASSPRTGSENYGYTF; cdr3_nt: TGTGCCAGCTCACCGCGAACAGGGTCGGAAAACTATGGCTACACCTTC
j_call: TRBJ2-1; d_call: NA; clone_size: few; v_call: TRBV21-1; cdr3_aa: CASRGGGDEQFF; cdr3_nt: TGTGCCAGCAGAGGGGGTGGTGATGAGCAGTTCTTC
j_call: TRBJ2-7; d_call: NA; clone_size: NA; v_call: TRBV11-2; cdr3_aa: CASSRDAYEQYF; cdr3_nt: TGTGCCAGCAGCCGAGACGCCTACGAGCAGTACTTC
j_call: TRBJ1-5; d_call: NA; clone_size: NA; v_call: TRBV10-3; cdr3_aa: CAISESMGRGDQPQHF; cdr3_nt: TGTGCCATCAGTGAGTCCATGGGAAGAGGGGATCAGCCCCAGCATTTT
j_call: TRBJ1-2; d_call: NA; clone_size: NA; v_call: TRBV7-9; cdr3_aa: CASSPLRDEGYTF; cdr3_nt: TGTGCCAGCAGCCCACTAAGGGATGAAGGCTACACCTTC
j_call: TRBJ1-1; d_call: NA; clone_size: NA; v_call: TRBV7-6; cdr3_aa: CASSLLGTEAFF; cdr3_nt: TGTGCCAGCAGTCTGCTTGGGACTGAAGCTTTCTTT
j_call: TRBJ1-1; d_call: TRBD1; clone_size: NA; v_call: TRBV30; cdr3_aa: CAFQGQRNTEAFF; cdr3_nt: TGTGCCTTCCAGGGACAGCGGAACACTGAAGCTTTCTTT
j_call: TRBJ2-5; d_call: NA; clone_size: few; v_call: TRBV6-5; cdr3_aa: CASSYSPGTQYF; cdr3_nt: TGTGCCAGCAGTTACTCCCCGGGGACCCAGTACTTC
j_call: TRBJ1-3; d_call: TRBD1; clone_size: NA; v_call: TRBV28; cdr3_aa: CASRIGTGRLGTIYF; cdr3_nt: TGTGCCAGCAGAATTGGGACAGGGAGGCTTGGCACCATATATTTT
j_call: TRBJ1-1; d_call: NA; clone_size: few; v_call: TRBV7-3; cdr3_aa: CASSLTEHTPKAFF; cdr3_nt: TGTGCCAGCAGCTTAACGGAACACACCCCGAAAGCTTTCTTT
j_call: TRBJ1-1; d_call: NA; clone_size: NA; v_call: TRBV4-3; cdr3_aa: CASSQSVGTEAFF; cdr3_nt: TGCGCCAGCAGCCAATCAGTAGGGACTGAAGCTTTCTTT
j_call: TRBJ2-5; d_call: TRBD1; clone_size: NA; v_call: TRBV7-2; cdr3_aa: CASSFGIQGYAETQYF; cdr3_nt: TGTGCCAGCAGCTTCGGGATACAGGGGTACGCCGAGACCCAGTACTTC
j_call: TRBJ1-6; d_call: TRBD1; clone_size: NA; v_call: TRBV5-8; cdr3_aa: CASSHNRGIKNNSPLHF; cdr3_nt: TGTGCCAGCAGTCACAACAGGGGCATTAAAAATAATTCACCCCTCCACTTT
j_call: TRBJ1-2; d_call: NA; clone_size: NA; v_call: TRBV19; cdr3_aa: CASSSGDLRVYGYTF; cdr3_nt: TGTGCCAGTAGCTCGGGGGATCTCAGGGTATATGGCTACACCTTC
j_call: TRBJ1-5; d_call: NA; clone_size: NA; v_call: TRBV2; cdr3_aa: CASSVQYSNQPQHF; cdr3_nt: TGTGCCAGCAGTGTACAGTATAGCAATCAGCCCCAGCATTTT
j_call: TRBJ1-2; d_call: NA; clone_size: NA; v_call: TRBV19; cdr3_aa: CASSRGQRQRANYGYTF; cdr3_nt: TGTGCCAGTAGTCGAGGACAGCGGCAAAGAGCTAACTATGGCTACACCTTC
j_call: TRBJ1-5; d_call: TRBD1; clone_size: once; v_call: TRBV19; cdr3_aa: CASSLLTGQGYQPQHF; cdr3_nt: TGTGCCAGTAGTCTCCTGACGGGACAGGGCTATCAGCCCCAGCATTTT
j_call: TRBJ2-7; d_call: TRBD1; clone_size: NA; v_call: TRBV2; cdr3_aa: CASSLQGAHEQYF; cdr3_nt: TGTGCCAGCAGTCTTCAGGGGGCCCACGAGCAGTACTTC